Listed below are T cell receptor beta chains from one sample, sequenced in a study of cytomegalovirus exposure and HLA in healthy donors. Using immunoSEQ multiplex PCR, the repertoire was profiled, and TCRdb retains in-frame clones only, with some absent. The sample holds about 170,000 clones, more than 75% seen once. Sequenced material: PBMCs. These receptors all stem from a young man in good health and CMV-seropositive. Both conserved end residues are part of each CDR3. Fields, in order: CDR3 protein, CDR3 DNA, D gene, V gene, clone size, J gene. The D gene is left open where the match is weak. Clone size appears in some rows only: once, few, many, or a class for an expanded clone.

CDR3: CASSIRLDSTDTQYF
DNA: TGTGCCAGTAGTATAAGACTAGATAGCACAGATACGCAGTATTTT
D: .
V: TRBV19
size: .
J: TRBJ2-3

CDR3: CSAWDYREQFF
DNA: TGCAGTGCTTGGGACTACAGGGAGCAGTTCTTC
D: TRBD2
V: TRBV20-1
size: .
J: TRBJ2-1

CDR3: CASSRGVNNQPQHF
DNA: TGTGCCAGCAGTCGCGGGGTTAATAATCAGCCCCAGCATTTT
D: .
V: TRBV2
size: .
J: TRBJ1-5

CDR3: CASSLVGGPFEKLFF
DNA: TGTGCCAGCAGCTTAGTAGGGGGCCCTTTTGAAAAACTGTTTTTT
D: TRBD1
V: TRBV11-2
size: .
J: TRBJ1-4

CDR3: CASRPGHLNTEAFF
DNA: TGTGCCAGTAGGCCGGGACACCTGAACACTGAAGCTTTCTTT
D: .
V: TRBV19
size: .
J: TRBJ1-1

CDR3: CSEKPGLALGYEQYF
DNA: TGCAGCGAAAAACCGGGACTAGCGTTGGGCTACGAGCAGTACTTC
D: TRBD2
V: TRBV29-1
size: .
J: TRBJ2-7

CDR3: CASIPRSLRTTNTGELFF
DNA: TGTGCCAGCATCCCGAGGAGCTTAAGGACAACGAACACCGGGGAGCTGTTTTTT
D: .
V: TRBV7-2
size: .
J: TRBJ2-2

CDR3: CASSLAGRDTWETQYF
DNA: TGCGCCAGCAGCTTGGCCGGGAGGGACACGTGGGAGACCCAGTACTTC
D: TRBD2
V: TRBV5-1
size: .
J: TRBJ2-5

CDR3: CASSEGPGQLYEQYF
DNA: TGTGCCAGCAGTGAGGGCCCGGGACAGCTATACGAGCAGTACTTC
D: TRBD1
V: TRBV6-1
size: .
J: TRBJ2-7

CDR3: CASSQEGNRGTTDTQYF
DNA: TGCGCCAGCAGCCAAGAGGGCAACAGGGGGACCACAGATACGCAGTATTTT
D: TRBD1
V: TRBV4-3
size: few
J: TRBJ2-3

CDR3: CASSTGELHQETQYF
DNA: TGTGCCAGCAGCACTGGGGAGCTCCACCAAGAGACCCAGTACTTC
D: .
V: TRBV7-6
size: .
J: TRBJ2-5

CDR3: CASSPGAGRTGELFF
DNA: TGTGCCAGCAGCCCCGGGGCAGGGAGGACCGGGGAGCTGTTTTTT
D: .
V: TRBV7-2
size: .
J: TRBJ2-2

CDR3: CASSLGTSPDTQYF
DNA: TGCGCCAGCAGCTTGGGGACTAGCCCAGATACGCAGTATTTT
D: TRBD2
V: TRBV5-1
size: .
J: TRBJ2-3

CDR3: CASSESSGYNEQFF
DNA: TGCGCCAGCAGTGAGAGTAGCGGTTACAATGAGCAGTTCTTC
D: .
V: TRBV10-1
size: .
J: TRBJ2-1

CDR3: CAIKGLAGVDEQFF
DNA: TGTGCCATCAAAGGACTAGCGGGAGTCGACGAGCAGTTCTTC
D: TRBD2
V: TRBV10-3
size: .
J: TRBJ2-1

CDR3: CASSGGTGNSPLHF
DNA: TGTGCCAGCAGCGGGGGGACAGGGAATTCACCCCTCCACTTT
D: TRBD1
V: TRBV7-2
size: .
J: TRBJ1-6

CDR3: CASRIRDNNQPQHF
DNA: TGTGCCAGTAGGATCCGGGACAATAATCAGCCCCAGCATTTT
D: .
V: TRBV19
size: once
J: TRBJ1-5

CDR3: CASSLSRGSPPGGELFF
DNA: TGCGCCAGCAGCTTGAGCCGCGGGAGCCCCCCTGGCGGGGAGCTGTTTTTT
D: TRBD2
V: TRBV5-1
size: .
J: TRBJ2-2

CDR3: CASSSGTASGNTIYF
DNA: TGCGCCAGCAGCTCCGGGACAGCCTCTGGAAACACCATATATTTT
D: TRBD1
V: TRBV4-3
size: .
J: TRBJ1-3

CDR3: CASRWVASIDNEQFF
DNA: TGTGCCAGTAGGTGGGTAGCATCGATAGACAATGAGCAGTTCTTC
D: .
V: TRBV19
size: .
J: TRBJ2-1

CDR3: CASSELRTSGRGQYF
DNA: TGTGCCAGCAGTGAGCTCAGAACTAGCGGCAGAGGGCAGTACTTC
D: TRBD2
V: TRBV2
size: .
J: TRBJ2-7

CDR3: CASSLDGGSNQPQHF
DNA: TGTGCCAGCAGCTTAGATGGAGGATCGAATCAGCCCCAGCATTTT
D: .
V: TRBV11-2
size: .
J: TRBJ1-5

CDR3: CASSSLATDTQYF
DNA: TGTGCCAGTAGCTCTCTAGCGACAGATACGCAGTATTTT
D: .
V: TRBV19
size: .
J: TRBJ2-3